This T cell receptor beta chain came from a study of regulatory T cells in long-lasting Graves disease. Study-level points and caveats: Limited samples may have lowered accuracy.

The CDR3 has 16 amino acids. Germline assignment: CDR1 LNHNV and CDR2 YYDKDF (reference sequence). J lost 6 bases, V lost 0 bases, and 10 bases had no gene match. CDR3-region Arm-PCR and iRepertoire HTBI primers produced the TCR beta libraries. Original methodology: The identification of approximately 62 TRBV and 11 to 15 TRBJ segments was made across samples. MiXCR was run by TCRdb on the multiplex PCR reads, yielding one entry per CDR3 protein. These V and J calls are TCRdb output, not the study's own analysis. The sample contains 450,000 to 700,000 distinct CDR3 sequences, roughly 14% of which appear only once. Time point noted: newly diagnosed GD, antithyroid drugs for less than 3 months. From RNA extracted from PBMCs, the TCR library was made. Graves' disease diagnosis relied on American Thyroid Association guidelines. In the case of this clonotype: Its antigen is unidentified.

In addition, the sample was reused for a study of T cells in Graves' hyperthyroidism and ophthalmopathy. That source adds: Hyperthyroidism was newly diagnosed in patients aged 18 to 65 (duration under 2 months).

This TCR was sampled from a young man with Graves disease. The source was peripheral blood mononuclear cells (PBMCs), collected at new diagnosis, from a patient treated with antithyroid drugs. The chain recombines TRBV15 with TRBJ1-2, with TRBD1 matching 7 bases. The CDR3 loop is CATSRDRLGGNHGYTF. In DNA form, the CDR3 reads TGTGCCACCAGCAGAGATCGGTTAGGGGGCAACCATGGCTACACCTTC.